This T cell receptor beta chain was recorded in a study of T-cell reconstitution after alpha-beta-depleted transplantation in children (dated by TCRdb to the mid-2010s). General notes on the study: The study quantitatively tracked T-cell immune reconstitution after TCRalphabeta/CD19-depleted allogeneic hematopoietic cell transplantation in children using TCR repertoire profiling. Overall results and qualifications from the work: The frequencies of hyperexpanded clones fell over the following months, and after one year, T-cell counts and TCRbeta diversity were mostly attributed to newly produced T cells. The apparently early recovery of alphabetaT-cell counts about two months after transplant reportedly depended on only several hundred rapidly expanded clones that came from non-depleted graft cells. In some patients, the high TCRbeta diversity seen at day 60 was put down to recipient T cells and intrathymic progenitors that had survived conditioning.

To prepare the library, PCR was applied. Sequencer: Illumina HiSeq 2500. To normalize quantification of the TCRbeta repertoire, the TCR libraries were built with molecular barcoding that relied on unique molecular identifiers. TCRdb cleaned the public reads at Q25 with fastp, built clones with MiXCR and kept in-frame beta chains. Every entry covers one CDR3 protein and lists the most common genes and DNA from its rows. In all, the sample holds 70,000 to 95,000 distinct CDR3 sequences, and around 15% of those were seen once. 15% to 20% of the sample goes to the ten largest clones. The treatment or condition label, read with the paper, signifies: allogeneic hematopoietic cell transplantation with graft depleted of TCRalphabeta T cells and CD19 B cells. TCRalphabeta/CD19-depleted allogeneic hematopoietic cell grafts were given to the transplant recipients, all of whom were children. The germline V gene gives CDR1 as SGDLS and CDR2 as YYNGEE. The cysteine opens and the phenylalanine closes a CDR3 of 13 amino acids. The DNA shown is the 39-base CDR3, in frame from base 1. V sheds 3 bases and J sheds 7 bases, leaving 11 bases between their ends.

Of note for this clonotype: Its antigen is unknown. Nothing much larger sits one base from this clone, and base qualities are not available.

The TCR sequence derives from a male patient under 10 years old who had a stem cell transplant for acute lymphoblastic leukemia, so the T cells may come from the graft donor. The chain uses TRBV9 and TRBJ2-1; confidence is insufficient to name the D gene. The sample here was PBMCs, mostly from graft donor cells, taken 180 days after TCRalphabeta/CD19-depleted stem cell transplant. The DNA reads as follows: TGTGCCAGCAGCGCATTGTCCGGGAATGAGCAGTTCTTC. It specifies CASSALSGNEQFF.